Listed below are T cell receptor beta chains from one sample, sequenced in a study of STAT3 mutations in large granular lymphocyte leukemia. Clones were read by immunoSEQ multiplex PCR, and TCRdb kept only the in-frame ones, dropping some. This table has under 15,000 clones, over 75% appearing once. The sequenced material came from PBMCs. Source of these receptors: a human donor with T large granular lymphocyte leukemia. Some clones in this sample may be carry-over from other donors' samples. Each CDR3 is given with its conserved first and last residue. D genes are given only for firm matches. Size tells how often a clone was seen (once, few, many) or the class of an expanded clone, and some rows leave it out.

DNA: TGTGCCAGTAGGGCTAGCTCTAGCACAGATACGCAGTATTTT
CDR3: CASRASSSTDTQYF
size: .
V: TRBV19
D: .
J: TRBJ2-3

DNA: TGTGCCAGCAGTGAGCAGGGGAGGACTGAAGCTTTCTTT
CDR3: CASSEQGRTEAFF
size: .
V: TRBV2
D: .
J: TRBJ1-1

DNA: TGTGCCAGTATAATACAGGGAACCGTCGCTGAAGCTTTCTTT
CDR3: CASIIQGTVAEAFF
size: .
V: TRBV19
D: .
J: TRBJ1-1

DNA: TGTGCCAGCAGTCCCGTGAACACTGAAGCTTTCTTT
CDR3: CASSPVNTEAFF
size: .
V: TRBV6-6
D: .
J: TRBJ1-1

DNA: TGTGCCAGCAGCTTAGTGGGACCCGCTTTAGATGGCTACACCTTC
CDR3: CASSLVGPALDGYTF
size: once
V: TRBV7-2
D: .
J: TRBJ1-2

DNA: TGCGCCAGCAGCCGGACAGGGGGCGCGTGGGAGACCCAGTACTTC
CDR3: CASSRTGGAWETQYF
size: once
V: TRBV5-1
D: TRBD1
J: TRBJ2-5

DNA: TGTGCCAGCAGTTACCAGGGACAGCCAGCTAACTATGGCTACACCTTC
CDR3: CASSYQGQPANYGYTF
size: .
V: TRBV6-6
D: TRBD1
J: TRBJ1-2

DNA: TGTGCCAGCAGTTTATCGGGGAATGAACAGCCCCAGCATTTT
CDR3: CASSLSGNEQPQHF
size: .
V: TRBV27
D: .
J: TRBJ1-5

DNA: TGTGCCAGCAGCCCGGGAAGGTACGAGCAGTACTTC
CDR3: CASSPGRYEQYF
size: few
V: TRBV5-6
D: .
J: TRBJ2-7

DNA: TGTGCCAGCAGCCCCTCGCCGGGACTAGGCGCCCATGAGCAGTTCTTC
CDR3: CASSPSPGLGAHEQFF
size: .
V: TRBV9
D: TRBD2
J: TRBJ2-1

DNA: TGTGCCAGCAGCCCCGGGACTTCACAAGAGACCCAGTACTTC
CDR3: CASSPGTSQETQYF
size: .
V: TRBV5-4
D: .
J: TRBJ2-5

DNA: TGTGCCAGCAGCTTAGTAAATCCCGGGAGGGGGCAGTGGGAGCAGTTCTTC
CDR3: CASSLVNPGRGQWEQFF
size: .
V: TRBV11-2
D: .
J: TRBJ2-1

DNA: TGTGCCAGCAGCCGGTCGGAGGGGGCTGACTATGGCTACACCTTC
CDR3: CASSRSEGADYGYTF
size: .
V: TRBV9
D: TRBD1
J: TRBJ1-2

DNA: TGCGCCAGCAGCCAGCGGGAGACAGGAAATTCACCCCTCCACTTT
CDR3: CASSQRETGNSPLHF
size: .
V: TRBV5-1
D: .
J: TRBJ1-6

DNA: TGTGCCAGCAGCTTATGGGGCGAAGCTTTCTTT
CDR3: CASSLWGEAFF
size: .
V: TRBV5-8
D: .
J: TRBJ1-1

DNA: TGCGCCAGCAGCCTTCGGGAGGGCCGAGAGACCCAGTACTTC
CDR3: CASSLREGRETQYF
size: once
V: TRBV10-2
D: TRBD2
J: TRBJ2-5

DNA: TGTGCCAGCATGAAGGACCAGGGAGTTTATCAGCCCCAGCATTTT
CDR3: CASMKDQGVYQPQHF
size: once
V: TRBV28
D: .
J: TRBJ1-5

DNA: TGCGCCAGCAGCCAAGACTGGACTAGCGGAAACTACGAGCAGTACTTC
CDR3: CASSQDWTSGNYEQYF
size: .
V: TRBV4-3
D: TRBD2
J: TRBJ2-7

DNA: TGTGCCAGCAGCTTACAGGGAGCCGGGGCCAACGTCCTGACTTTC
CDR3: CASSLQGAGANVLTF
size: .
V: TRBV7-9
D: .
J: TRBJ2-6

DNA: TGTGCCAGCAGCCTATCCCGTCAAGAGACCCAGTACTTC
CDR3: CASSLSRQETQYF
size: .
V: TRBV7-2
D: .
J: TRBJ2-5

DNA: TGCGCCAGCAGCCAAGACGCGGGGGCGATCCAAGAGACCCAGTACTTC
CDR3: CASSQDAGAIQETQYF
size: .
V: TRBV4-1
D: .
J: TRBJ2-5

DNA: TGTGCCAGCAGCATACAGGGGGCTGGGGCCAACGTCCTGACTTTC
CDR3: CASSIQGAGANVLTF
size: .
V: TRBV5-6
D: TRBD1
J: TRBJ2-6

DNA: TGTGCCAGCAGCGATAGCGGCGGGCAGTACTTC
CDR3: CASSDSGGQYF
size: .
V: TRBV5-8
D: .
J: TRBJ2-7

DNA: TGTGCCAGCGAGACAGGGAACGGAAACACCATATATTTT
CDR3: CASETGNGNTIYF
size: once
V: TRBV19
D: TRBD1
J: TRBJ1-3